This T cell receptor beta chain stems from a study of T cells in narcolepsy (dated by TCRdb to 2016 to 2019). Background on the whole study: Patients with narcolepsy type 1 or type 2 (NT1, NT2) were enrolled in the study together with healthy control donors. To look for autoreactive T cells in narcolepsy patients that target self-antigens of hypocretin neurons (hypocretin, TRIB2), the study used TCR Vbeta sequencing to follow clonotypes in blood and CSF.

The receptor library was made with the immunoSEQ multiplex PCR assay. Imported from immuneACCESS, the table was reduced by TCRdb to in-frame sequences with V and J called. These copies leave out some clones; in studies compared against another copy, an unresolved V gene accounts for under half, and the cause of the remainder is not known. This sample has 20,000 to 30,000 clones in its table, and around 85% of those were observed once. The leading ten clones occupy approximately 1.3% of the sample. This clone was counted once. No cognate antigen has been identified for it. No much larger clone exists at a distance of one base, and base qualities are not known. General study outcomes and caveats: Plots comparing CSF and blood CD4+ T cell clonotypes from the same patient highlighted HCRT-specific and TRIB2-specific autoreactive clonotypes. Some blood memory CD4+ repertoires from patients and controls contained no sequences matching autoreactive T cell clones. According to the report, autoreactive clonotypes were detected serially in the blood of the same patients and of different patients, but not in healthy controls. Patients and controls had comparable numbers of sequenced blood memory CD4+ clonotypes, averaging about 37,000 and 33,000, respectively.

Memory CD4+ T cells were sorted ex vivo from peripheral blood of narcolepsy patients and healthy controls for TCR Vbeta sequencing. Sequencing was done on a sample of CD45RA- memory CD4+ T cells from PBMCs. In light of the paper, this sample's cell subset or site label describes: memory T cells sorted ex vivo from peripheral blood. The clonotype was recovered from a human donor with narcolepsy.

The nucleotides read TGTGCCAGCAGCCAACAACAGGGGAGGAACACTGAAGCTTTCTTT. Its product reads: CASSQQQGRNTEAFF. The rearranged chain carries TRBV4-2 and TRBJ1-1; 7 bases in the middle match TRBD1. The CDR3 runs 15 residues from the cysteine to the phenylalanine. Only CDR3 DNA remains: 45 bases, in frame from the first base. Unmatched junction bases come to 4, with V trimmed by 2 bases and J by 1 base. The CDR1 and CDR2 encoded by the germline V gene are LGHNA and YNFKEQ.